This TCR beta chain was captured by sequencing in a study of control samples from healthy donors and cancer patients. Sequenced by immunoSEQ multiplex PCR; TCRdb stores in-frame clones only, minus some. Among under 150,000 clones, about nine tenths were seen once, and the ten largest hold more than 8%. Trimming took off 3 bases at V and 2 bases at J, with 14 bases between the two ends. The CDR3 totals 15 residues. From germline, CDR1 is WSHSY and CDR2 SAAADI. This sequence originates from a man aged 35-49 years in good health. Sequenced material: blood. The V and J genes are TRBV10-2 and TRBJ2-7; D could derive from TRBD1 or TRBD2 (6 bases each). The CDR3 bases are TGCGCCAGCAGTGATCTCATGGGGGGCACCTACGAGCAGTACTTC. Amino acid sequence: CASSDLMGGTYEQYF.